This TCR beta chain was found in a study of graft-versus-host responses after intestinal transplantation. As for the study in general: Transplantation in recipients was multivisceral, liver-intestinal, or isolated intestinal. Every recipient underwent anti-thymocyte globulin induction, then tacrolimus and steroids for around three years. Whole-study findings and limits: The recipient marrow held GvH clones, and some of them showed up first in ileum or blood. Among circulating GvH clones, peak levels were associated with early post-transplant declines in HvG clones.

The germline gives CDR1 SGHNT, CDR2 YENEEA. This CDR3 has 15 amino acids. V lost 1 base and J 3 bases, leaving 7 bases between the germline ends. On this clone itself: Its antigen is undetermined.

Clones were sequenced by immunoSEQ multiplex PCR, and TCRdb holds only the in-frame ones, with some missing. The table includes under 100,000 clones, roughly 92% detected once. The source is a human donor who was the organ donor for an intestinal transplant. This specimen was unstimulated CD8+ T cells sorted from spleen or lymph node cells, taken before transplant. The chain links TRBV11-3 to TRBJ2-6; D possibly corresponds to TRBD2 (5 bases). In nucleotides, the CDR3 is TGTGCCAGCAGCTTAGGAGGGAATGGGGCCAACGTCCTGACTTTC. It specifies CASSLGGNGANVLTF.